These 15 T cell receptor beta chains share one sample of origin, sequenced in a study of beta chain features in type 1 diabetes. Expressed TCRB transcripts were sequenced because the entire RNA isolate underwent reverse transcription. The assay was immunoSEQ multiplex PCR, and TCRdb's table has in-frame clones only and misses some. The table records 300,000 to 350,000 clones, 7.5% to 9% of them present only once. Sequenced sample: central memory CD4+ T cells from blood. The receptors come from a woman aged 18-35 years in good health.

The chain is built from TRBV5-1 and TRBJ2-3; 11 positions agree with TRBD2. The trim removed 0 bases at V and 2 bases at J, leaving 5 bases unmatched. Germline V CDR1 and CDR2: SGHRS, YFSETQ. The CDR3 length is 17 residues. The CDR3 loop is CASSLGGSGRATDTQYF. In DNA, the CDR3 is TGCGCCAGCAGCTTGGGTGGTAGCGGGAGGGCCACAGATACGCAGTATTTT.

This clone was counted a few times. V gene TRBV18 combines with J gene TRBJ2-7; 13 nucleotides match TRBD2. CDR1 is KGHSH, CDR2 LQKENI, per germline. V lost 6 bases, J lost 7 bases, and 9 bases stayed unmatched. CDR3 size: 15 residues. In DNA, the CDR3 is TGTGCCAGCTCTCCCGGACTAGCGGGAGCGCGGGAGCAGTACTTC. Translating gives CASSPGLAGAREQYF.

The sample holds a few counts of this clone. The chain employs TRBV5-6 and TRBJ2-1; 12 positions agree with TRBD2. After removal of 3 bases from V and 5 bases from J, the junction contained 6 bases not matched to a gene. Germline CDR1 reads SGHDT; CDR2 reads YYEEEE. The CDR3 is 16 amino acids. The CDR3 sequence: CASSSRLAGVDNEQFF. As DNA, the CDR3 is TGTGCCAGCAGCTCCAGACTAGCGGGAGTGGACAATGAGCAGTTCTTC.

This clone was detected only a few times. V and J are TRBV29-1 and TRBJ1-1; 12 bases agree with TRBD1. Germline lookup yields CDR1 SQVTM and CDR2 ANQGSEA. There are 11 residues in the CDR3. CDR3 in DNA: TGCAGGGGGGACAGGGGGCTAGAAGCTTTCTTT. Translating it yields CRGDRGLEAFF.

This clone came up a few times. V is TRBV15 and J is TRBJ1-4; D might be TRBD1 (5 bases). V shed 0 bases and J shed 7 bases, with 18 bases lying between them. The V gene's germline CDR1 is LNHNV and CDR2 YYDKDF (reference sequence). CDR3 length: 17 residues. The CDR3 loop is CATSRDSGRIGSEKLFF. The CDR3 DNA sequence: TGTGCCACCAGCAGAGACTCGGGACGCATAGGATCTGAAAAACTGTTTTTT.

This rearrangement joins TRBV18 to TRBJ1-4; D unresolved. The CDR3 sequence is 17 residues long. Trimming took off 1 base at V and 5 bases at J, with 17 bases between the two ends. Germline lookup yields CDR1 KGHSH and CDR2 LQKENI. CDR3 DNA sequence: TGTGCCAGCTCACCACGAAATCTGAGGGAACGGAATGAAAAACTGTTTTTT. The encoded protein is CASSPRNLRERNEKLFF.

V gene TRBV4-1 combines with J gene TRBJ2-7, with D perhaps given as TRBD1 or TRBD2 (6 bases each). Looked up from germline, CDR1 is MGHRA and CDR2 is YSYEKL. The CDR3 runs 16 residues. Trimming removed 3 bases from V and 4 bases from J, with 19 bases in between. CDR3 amino acids: CASSQDYRTVPYEQYF. The CDR3 nucleotides read TGCGCCAGCAGCCAGGACTACCGGACAGTTCCTTACGAGCAGTACTTC.

The rearrangement joins TRBV15 to TRBJ1-5; D gene ambiguous. Trimming cost V 1 base and J 13 bases, with 11 bases left between them. The germline V gene has CDR1 LNHNV and CDR2 YYDKDF (reference sequence). The CDR3 spans 12 residues. CDR3 loop: CATSRVGMPQHF. In DNA form, the CDR3 reads TGTGCCACCAGCAGAGTAGGGATGCCTCAGCATTTT.

This clone was seen a handful of times. Here the CDR3 reads CASSGLGDRGKETQYF. The CDR3 DNA reads as TGTGCCAGCAGCGGACTCGGGGACAGGGGAAAAGAGACCCAGTACTTC. The chain couples TRBV11-2 to TRBJ2-5; TRBD1 matches at 10 bases. The CDR3 has 16 amino acids. Germline V gives CDR1 SGHAT, CDR2 FQNNGV. V shed 5 bases, J shed 3 bases, and the junction held 9 bases outside the gene matches.

This clone was observed a handful of times. The CDR3 DNA reads TGTGCCACCAACGCTGCCCTAGCGGCCTACAATGAGCAGTTCTTC. Amino acids: CATNAALAAYNEQFF. The genes are TRBV27 and TRBJ2-1; the match to TRBD2 covers 7 bases. The J segment lost 2 bases and the V segment lost 10 bases, leaving 11 bases of the junction unmatched. The V gene's germline CDR1 is MNHEY and CDR2 SMNVEV (reference sequence). The length of the CDR3 is 15 residues.

As concerns this clone: Distinct nucleotide sequences in the sample also encode this CDR3. V usage is TRBV2 and J usage is TRBJ2-7; no firm D call. This CDR3 has 10 amino acids. V was clipped by 6 bases and J by 4 bases, with 4 bases between them. Germline lookup yields CDR1 SNHLY and CDR2 FYNNEI. Here the CDR3 DNA reads TGTGCCAGCAGCGTTTACGAGCAGTACTTC. Protein product: CASSVYEQYF. Full variable domain (rest looked up from reference TRBV2 and TRBJ2-7): EPEVTQTPSHQVTQMGQEVILRCVPISNHLYFYWYRQILGQKVEFLVSFYNNEISEKSEIFDDQFSVERPDGSNFTLKIRSTKLEDSAMYFCASSVYEQYFGPGTRLTVT.

The V and J genes are TRBV25-1 and TRBJ2-3, with 12 bases aligning to TRBD2. Germline CDR1 MGHDK, CDR2 SYGVNS. The CDR3 spans 18 residues. V shed 0 bases and J 5 bases; nucleotides not matched to a gene: 9. The CDR3: CASSEYSGLAGYRDTQYF. The DNA of the CDR3 is TGTGCCAGCAGTGAATATAGTGGACTAGCGGGATATCGAGATACGCAGTATTTT.

This clone appeared a few times. The rearrangement uses TRBV4-3 and TRBJ2-3, with D maybe TRBD1 (6 bases). The CDR3 is made up of 15 amino acids. V lost 5 bases and J lost 5, with 17 bases in between. Germline CDR1 reads LGHNA; CDR2 reads YSLEER. The CDR3 sequence: CASSNSQGPGDTQYF. DNA for the CDR3: TGCGCCAGCAGCAACTCTCAGGGGCCCGGAGATACGCAGTATTTT.

The V and J genes are TRBV7-6 and TRBJ1-1; TRBD1 agrees at 9 bases. The V gene end was trimmed by 5 bases and the J gene end by 4 bases; junction bases not matched to a gene: 11. Per the germline V gene, CDR1 is SGHVS and CDR2 is FNYEAQ. This CDR3 is built from 16 residues. The CDR3 sequence: CASSPGQGITGTEAFF. CDR3 nucleotides: TGTGCCAGCAGCCCAGGACAGGGGATAACGGGCACTGAAGCTTTCTTT.

V usage is TRBV6-5 and J usage is TRBJ1-2; 11 nucleotides line up with TRBD1. The CDR3 is 15 residues long. Trimming cost V 0 bases and J 8 bases; bases outside gene matches: 5. CDR1 is MNHEY, CDR2 SVGAGI, per germline. The CDR3 here is CASSYSGTGGQGYTF. The DNA for the CDR3 is TGTGCCAGCAGTTACTCCGGGACAGGGGGACAAGGCTACACCTTC.